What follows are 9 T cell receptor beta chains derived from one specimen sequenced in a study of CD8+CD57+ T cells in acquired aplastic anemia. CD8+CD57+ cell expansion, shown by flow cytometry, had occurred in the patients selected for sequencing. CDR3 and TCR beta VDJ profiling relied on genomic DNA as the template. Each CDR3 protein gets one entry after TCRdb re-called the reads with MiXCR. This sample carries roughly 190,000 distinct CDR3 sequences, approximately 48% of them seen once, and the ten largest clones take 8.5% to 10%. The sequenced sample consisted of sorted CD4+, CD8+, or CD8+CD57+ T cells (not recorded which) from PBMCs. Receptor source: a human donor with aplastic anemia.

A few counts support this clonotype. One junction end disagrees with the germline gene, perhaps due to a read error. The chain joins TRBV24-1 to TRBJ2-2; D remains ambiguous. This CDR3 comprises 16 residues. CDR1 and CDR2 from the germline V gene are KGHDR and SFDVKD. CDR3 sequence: CATSETLTRNSGELFF. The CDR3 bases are TGTGCCACCAGTGAGACACTGACACGGAACTCCGGGGAGCTGTTTTTT.

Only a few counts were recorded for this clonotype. CDR3 in amino acids: CASSESSSGNTIYF. The CDR3 nucleotides are TGTGCCAGCAGTGAATCTTCATCCGGAAACACCATATATTTT. The gene calls are TRBV2 and TRBJ1-3; D uncertain. With 2 bases removed from V and 4 bases from J, the gap between germline ends came to 9 bases. The CDR3 runs 14 residues. Germline V gives CDR1 SNHLY, CDR2 FYNNEI. The full variable domain, with the rest looked up from reference TRBV2 and TRBJ1-3, is EPEVTQTPSHQVTQMGQEVILRCVPISNHLYFYWYRQILGQKVEFLVSFYNNEISEKSEIFDDQFSVERPDGSNFTLKIRSTKLEDSAMYFCASSESSSGNTIYFGEGSWLTVV.

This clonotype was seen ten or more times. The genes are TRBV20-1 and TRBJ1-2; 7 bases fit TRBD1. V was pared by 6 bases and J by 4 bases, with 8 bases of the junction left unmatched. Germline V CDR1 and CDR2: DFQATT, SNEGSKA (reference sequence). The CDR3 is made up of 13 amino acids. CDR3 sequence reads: CSAGGGASYGYTF. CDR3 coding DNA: TGCAGTGCCGGAGGGGGCGCTTCCTATGGCTACACCTTC.

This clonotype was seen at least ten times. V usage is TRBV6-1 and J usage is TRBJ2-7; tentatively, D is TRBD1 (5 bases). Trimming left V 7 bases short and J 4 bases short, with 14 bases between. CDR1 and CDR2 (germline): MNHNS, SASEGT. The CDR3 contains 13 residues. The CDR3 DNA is TGTGCCAGCAAGGTGGGGCAGGCATACGAGCAGTACTTC. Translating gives CASKVGQAYEQYF.

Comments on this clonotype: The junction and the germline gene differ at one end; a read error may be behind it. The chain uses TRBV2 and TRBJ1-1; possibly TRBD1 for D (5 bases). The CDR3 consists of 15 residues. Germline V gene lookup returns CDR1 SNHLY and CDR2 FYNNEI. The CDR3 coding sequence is TGTGCCAGCAGTGAGAAGGGGATGGGGAACACTGAAGCTTTCTTC. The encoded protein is CASSEKGMGNTEAFF. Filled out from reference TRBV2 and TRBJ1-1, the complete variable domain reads EPEVTQTPSHQVTQMGQEVILRCVPISNHLYFYWYRQILGQKVEFLVSFYNNEISEKSEIFDDQFSVERPDGSNFTLKIRSTKLEDSAMYFCASSEKGMGNTEAFFGQGTRLTVV.

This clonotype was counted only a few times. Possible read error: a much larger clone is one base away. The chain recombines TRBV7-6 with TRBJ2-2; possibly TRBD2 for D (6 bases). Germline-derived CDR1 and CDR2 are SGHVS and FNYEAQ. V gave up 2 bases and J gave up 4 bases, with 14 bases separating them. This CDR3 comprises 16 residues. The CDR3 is CASSLLSGVPTGELFF. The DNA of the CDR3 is TGTGCCAGCAGCTTATTGTCGGGGGTGCCCACCGGGGAGCTGTTTTTT.

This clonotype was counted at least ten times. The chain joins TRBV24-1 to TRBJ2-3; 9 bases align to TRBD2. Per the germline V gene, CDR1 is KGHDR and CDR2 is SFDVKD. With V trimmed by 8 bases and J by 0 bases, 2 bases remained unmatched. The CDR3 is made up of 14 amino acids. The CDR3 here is CATTTSGSTDTQYF. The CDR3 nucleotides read TGTGCCACCACCACTAGCGGGAGCACAGATACGCAGTATTTT.

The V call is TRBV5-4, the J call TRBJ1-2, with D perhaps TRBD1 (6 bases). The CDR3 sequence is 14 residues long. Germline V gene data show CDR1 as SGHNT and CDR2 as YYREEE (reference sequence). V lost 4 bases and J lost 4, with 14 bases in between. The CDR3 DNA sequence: TGTGCCAGCAGCCAGCGGGGGGCCTCCTATGGCTACACCTTC. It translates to CASSQRGASYGYTF.

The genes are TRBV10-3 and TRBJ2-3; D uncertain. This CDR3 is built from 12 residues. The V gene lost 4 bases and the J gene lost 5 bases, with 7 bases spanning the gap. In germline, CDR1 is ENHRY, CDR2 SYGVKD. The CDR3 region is CAISALKDTQYF. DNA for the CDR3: TGTGCCATCAGTGCCTTAAAAGATACGCAGTATTTT.